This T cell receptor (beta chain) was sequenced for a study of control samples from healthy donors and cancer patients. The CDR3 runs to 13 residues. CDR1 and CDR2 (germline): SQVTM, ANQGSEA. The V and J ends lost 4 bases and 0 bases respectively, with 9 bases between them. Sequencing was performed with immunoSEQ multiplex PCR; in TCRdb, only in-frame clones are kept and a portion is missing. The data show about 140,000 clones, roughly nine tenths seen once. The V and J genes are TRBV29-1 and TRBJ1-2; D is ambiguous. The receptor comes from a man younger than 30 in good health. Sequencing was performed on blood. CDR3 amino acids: CSVGRQPNYGYTF. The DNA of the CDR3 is TGCAGCGTTGGAAGACAACCTAACTATGGCTACACCTTC. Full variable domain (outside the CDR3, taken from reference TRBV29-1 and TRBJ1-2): SAVISQKPSRDICQRGTSLTIQCQVDSQVTMMFWYRQQPGQSLTLIATANQGSEATYESGFVIDKFPISRPNLTFSTLTVSNMSPEDSSIYLCSVGRQPNYGYTFGSGTRLTVV.